The clone carrying this T cell receptor beta chain was seen more than once but under ten times. Its target is not known. The Oncomine TCR Beta short-read assay was applied to DNA of cultured CD4+ T cells. Each CDR3 protein gets one entry after TCRdb re-called the PCR reads with MiXCR. The profile shows over 15,000 distinct CDR3 sequences, less than 50% of them singletons. The data derive from a study of vaccination and CD4 T cells after COVID-19. Described treatment: roughly 11-day PBMC culture with coronavirus spike peptide pools or control peptides (ViraFEST assay). Study conclusions and caveats: The rise in median SARS-CoV-2-reactive clonotypes, from around 19 to 38, was not significant.

The CDR3 consists of 14 residues. Per the germline V gene, CDR1 is DFQATT and CDR2 is SNEGSKA (reference sequence). Trimming took off 6 bases at V and 1 base at J, with 13 bases between the two ends. The origin of this receptor is a human donor who had recovered from COVID-19. The chain uses TRBV20-1 and TRBJ1-5; D is perhaps TRBD1 (5 bases). The source was CD4+ T cells from blood, cultured in vitro, collected after SARS-CoV-2 vaccination. CDR3: CSARAGGSNQPQHF. For the CDR3, the DNA is TGCAGTGCGCGAGCCGGGGGGAGCAATCAGCCCCAGCATTTT.